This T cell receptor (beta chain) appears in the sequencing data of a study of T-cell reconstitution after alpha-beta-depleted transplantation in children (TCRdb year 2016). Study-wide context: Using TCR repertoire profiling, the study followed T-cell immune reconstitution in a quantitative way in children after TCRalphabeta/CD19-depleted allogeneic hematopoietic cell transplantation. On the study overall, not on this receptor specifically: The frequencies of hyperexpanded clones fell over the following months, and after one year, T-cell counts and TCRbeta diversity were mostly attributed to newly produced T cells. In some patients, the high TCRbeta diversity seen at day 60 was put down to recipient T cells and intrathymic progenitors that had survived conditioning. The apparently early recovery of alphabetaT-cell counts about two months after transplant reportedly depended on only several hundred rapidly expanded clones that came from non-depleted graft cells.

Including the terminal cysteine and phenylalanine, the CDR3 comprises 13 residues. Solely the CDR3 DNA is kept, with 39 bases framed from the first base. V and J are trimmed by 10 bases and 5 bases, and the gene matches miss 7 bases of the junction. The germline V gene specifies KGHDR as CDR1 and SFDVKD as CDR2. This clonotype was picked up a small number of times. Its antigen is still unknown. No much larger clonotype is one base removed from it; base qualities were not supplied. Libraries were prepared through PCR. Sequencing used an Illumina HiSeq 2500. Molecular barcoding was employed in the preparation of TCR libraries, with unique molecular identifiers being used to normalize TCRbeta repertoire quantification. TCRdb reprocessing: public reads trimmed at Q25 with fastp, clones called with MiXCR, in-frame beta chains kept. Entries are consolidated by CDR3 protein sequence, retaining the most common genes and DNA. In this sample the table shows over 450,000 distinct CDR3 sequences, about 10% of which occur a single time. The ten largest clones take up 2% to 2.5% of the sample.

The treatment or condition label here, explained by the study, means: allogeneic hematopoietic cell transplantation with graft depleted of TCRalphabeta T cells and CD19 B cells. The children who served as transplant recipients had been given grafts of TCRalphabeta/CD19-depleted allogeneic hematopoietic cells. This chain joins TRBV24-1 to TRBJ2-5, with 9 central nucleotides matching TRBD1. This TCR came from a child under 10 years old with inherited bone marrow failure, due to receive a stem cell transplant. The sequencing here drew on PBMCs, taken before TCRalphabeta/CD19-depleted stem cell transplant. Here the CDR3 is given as CATGDRVTETQYF. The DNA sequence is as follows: TGTGCCACTGGGGACAGGGTGACGGAGACCCAGTACTTC.